This record looks at one TCR beta chain sequence and its context. CDR3 size: 15 residues. From germline, CDR1 is SEHNR and CDR2 FQNEAQ (reference sequence). The junction had 5 bases not matched to a gene; V was cut back by 5 bases and J by 1 base. These data belong to a study of blood T cell repertoires in COVID-19. The table came from immunoSEQ multiplex PCR; TCRdb's copy has only in-frame clones and leaves some out. This table has 230,000 or so clones, approximately 84% appearing once. Sequences were obtained from peripheral blood. The chain joins TRBV7-9 to TRBJ1-1; 9 positions match TRBD1. The source of this sequence is a man in his forties with active or convalescent COVID-19. CDR3 protein: CASSQVQGANTEAFF. Here the CDR3 DNA reads TGTGCCAGCAGCCAAGTACAGGGGGCGAACACTGAAGCTTTCTTT.